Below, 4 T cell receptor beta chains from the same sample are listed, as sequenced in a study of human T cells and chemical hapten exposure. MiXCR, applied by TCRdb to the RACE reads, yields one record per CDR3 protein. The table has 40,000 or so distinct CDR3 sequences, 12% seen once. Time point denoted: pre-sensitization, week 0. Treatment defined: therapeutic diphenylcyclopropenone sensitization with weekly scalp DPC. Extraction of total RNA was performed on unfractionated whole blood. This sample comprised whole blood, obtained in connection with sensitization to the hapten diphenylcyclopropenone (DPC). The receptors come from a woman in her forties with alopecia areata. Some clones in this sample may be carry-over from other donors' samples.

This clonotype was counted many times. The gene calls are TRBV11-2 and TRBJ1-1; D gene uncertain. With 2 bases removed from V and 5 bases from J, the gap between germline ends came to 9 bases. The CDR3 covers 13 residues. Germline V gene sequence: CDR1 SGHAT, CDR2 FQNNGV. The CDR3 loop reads CASSLSLPTEAFF. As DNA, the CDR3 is TGTGCCAGCAGCTTATCCCTACCGACTGAAGCTTTCTTT.

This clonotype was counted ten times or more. The CDR3 region is CSVEGDNYGYTF. In DNA, the CDR3 is TGCAGCGTTGAAGGAGATAACTATGGCTACACCTTC. This chain links TRBV29-1 with TRBJ1-2; no reliable D call. Trimming removed 1 base from V and 1 base from J, with 4 bases in between. The CDR3 is made up of 12 amino acids. CDR1 is SQVTM and CDR2 is ANQGSEA in the germline V gene.

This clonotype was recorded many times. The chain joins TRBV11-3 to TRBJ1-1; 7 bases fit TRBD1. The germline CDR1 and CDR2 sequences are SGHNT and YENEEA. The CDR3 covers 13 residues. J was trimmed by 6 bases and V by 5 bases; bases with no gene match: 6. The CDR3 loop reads CASSGQAGPEAFF. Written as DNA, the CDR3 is TGTGCCAGCAGCGGACAGGCGGGGCCTGAAGCTTTCTTT.

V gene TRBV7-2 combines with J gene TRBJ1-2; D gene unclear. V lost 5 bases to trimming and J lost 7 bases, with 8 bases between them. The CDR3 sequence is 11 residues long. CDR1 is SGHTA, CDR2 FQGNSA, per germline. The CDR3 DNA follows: TGTGCCAGCAGCGGAGGACGTGGCTACACCTTC. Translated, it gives CASSGGRGYTF.